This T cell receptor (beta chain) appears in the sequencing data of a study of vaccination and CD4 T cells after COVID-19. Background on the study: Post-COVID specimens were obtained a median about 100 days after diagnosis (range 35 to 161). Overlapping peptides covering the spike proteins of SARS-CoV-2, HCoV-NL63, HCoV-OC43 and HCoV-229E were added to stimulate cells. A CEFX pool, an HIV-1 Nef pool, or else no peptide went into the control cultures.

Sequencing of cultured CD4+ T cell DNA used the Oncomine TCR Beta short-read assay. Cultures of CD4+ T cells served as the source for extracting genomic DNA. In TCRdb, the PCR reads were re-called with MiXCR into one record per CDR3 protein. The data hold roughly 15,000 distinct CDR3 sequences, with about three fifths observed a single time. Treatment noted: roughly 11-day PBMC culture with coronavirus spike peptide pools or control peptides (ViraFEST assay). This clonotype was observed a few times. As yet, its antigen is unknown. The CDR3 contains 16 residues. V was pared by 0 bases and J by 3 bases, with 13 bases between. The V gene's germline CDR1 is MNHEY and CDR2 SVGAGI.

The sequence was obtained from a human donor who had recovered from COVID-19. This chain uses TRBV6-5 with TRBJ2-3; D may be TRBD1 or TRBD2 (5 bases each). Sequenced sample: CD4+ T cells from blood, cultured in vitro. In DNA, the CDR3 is TGTGCCAGCAGTTACTCGAGGGGAATAGGTACAGATACGCAGTATTTT. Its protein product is CASSYSRGIGTDTQYF.